This TCR beta chain originates from a study of T cell changes during pregnancy in multiple sclerosis. TCRdb keeps only in-frame clones here, not all; method: immunoSEQ multiplex PCR. The table records 40,000 to 55,000 clones, 91% of them present only once. This sequence was found in a female donor with multiple sclerosis, enrolled in a pregnancy study. The sample consisted of CD8+ T cells from peripheral blood mononuclear cells, taken in the second trimester of pregnancy.

The CDR3 here is CASTSNPLIPTDTQYF. The CDR3 DNA reads TGTGCCAGCACTTCTAACCCACTGATACCCACAGATACGCAGTATTTT. The chain joins TRBV7-6 to TRBJ2-3; no firm D call. The germline V and J ends were trimmed by 7 bases and 2 bases, with 19 bases remaining between them. Germline V CDR1 and CDR2: SGHVS, FNYEAQ. The CDR3 runs to 16 residues.